The source of this T cell receptor beta chain is a study of cytomegalovirus exposure and HLA in healthy donors. Study at large: The roughly 120 validation repertoires, a later analysis reported, used the same platform as the 666 first-cohort repertoires. Study-level results: A later analysis found first-cohort TCR clusters tended to co-occur in the 120 or so validation repertoires. CMV antigen specificity was confirmed in vitro for three CMV-associated chains. Cytomegalovirus-associated status was assigned to fewer than 200 TCR beta chains.

A remark on this clone: Its antigen is as yet unknown.

Germline assignment: CDR1 SGHNT and CDR2 YYREEE (reference sequence). This CDR3 region has 15 residues. Trimming removed 3 bases from V and 8 bases from J; junction bases left unmatched: 6. Profiling relied on immunoSEQ multiplex PCR, and the TCRdb table lists in-frame clones only, not all of them. This sample has over 200,000 clones; approximately 86% occur once, and the top ten carry about 2.9%. The gene calls are TRBV5-4 and TRBJ2-2, with TRBD1 matching over 11 bases. What was sequenced was PBMCs. This receptor was identified in a woman aged 18-29 years in good health and CMV-seronegative. The CDR3 loop reads CASSSPGQGVGELFF. CDR3 bases: TGTGCCAGCAGCTCACCGGGACAGGGGGTGGGGGAGCTGTTTTTT.